The subject of this entry is one TCR beta chain. What it binds is unknown. This sample was included in a study of monozygotic twins with inflammatory bowel disease. There are 16 residues in the CDR3. Germline CDR1 is GTSNPN and CDR2 is SVGIG (reference sequence). The study, taken as a whole, reports: Among IBD patients, fewer clonotypes were shared with others than among healthy twins, especially with disease activity. TCRbeta diversity (inverse Simpson) was lower in IBD patients than in healthy co-twins.

Every single donor had an approximately 2.5 ml blood sample drawn. TCRdb re-called the 5' RACE reads; one entry per CDR3 protein, DNA not given. This sample's table reports 150,000 to 200,000 distinct CDR3 sequences. This receptor was obtained from a human donor with ulcerative colitis or Crohn's disease, or a healthy co-twin of an affected twin (not recorded which). Sequenced sample: blood. The rearrangement links TRBV30 to TRBJ2-3; TCRdb gives TRBD2 as the D gene, but with no DNA this cannot be confirmed. CDR3 sequence: CAWSVPSGNPTDTQYF.